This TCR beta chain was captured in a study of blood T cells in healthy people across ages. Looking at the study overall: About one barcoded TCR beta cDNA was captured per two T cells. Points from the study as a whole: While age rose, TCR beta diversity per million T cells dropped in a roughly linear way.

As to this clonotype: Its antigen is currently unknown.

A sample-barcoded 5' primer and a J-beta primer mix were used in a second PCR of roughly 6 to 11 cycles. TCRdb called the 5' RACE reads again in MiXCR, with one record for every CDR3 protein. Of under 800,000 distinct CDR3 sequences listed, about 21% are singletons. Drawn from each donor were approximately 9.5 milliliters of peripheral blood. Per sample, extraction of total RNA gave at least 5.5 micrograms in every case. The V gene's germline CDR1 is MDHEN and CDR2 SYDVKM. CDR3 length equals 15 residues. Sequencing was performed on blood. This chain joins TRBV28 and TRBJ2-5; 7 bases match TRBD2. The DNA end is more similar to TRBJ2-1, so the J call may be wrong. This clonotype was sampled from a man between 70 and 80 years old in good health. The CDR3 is CASSLGGRGLNEQFF. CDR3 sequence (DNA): TGTGCCAGCAGTCTTGGCGGGAGAGGGCTCAATGAGCAGTTCTTC.